This record looks at one T cell receptor (beta chain) sequence and its context. Its antigen remains unknown. These data belong to a study of T cell responses to AZD1222 COVID-19 vaccine. Points from the study as a whole: CD4 TCRs linked to vaccination spanned spike, dominating at 160-218 and 743-854.

Pooling covered second doses at about 4 or about 12 weeks. Per the germline V gene, CDR1 is SGDLS and CDR2 is YYNGEE. The V and J ends lost 3 bases and 0 bases, in that order; junction bases with no gene match: 5. The CDR3 extends over 18 amino acids. Clones were sequenced by immunoSEQ multiplex PCR, and TCRdb holds only the in-frame ones, with some missing. Altogether tens of thousands of clones are present, 92% being singletons, with the ten largest covering roughly 8.8%. Here the sequenced sample was peripheral blood, taken 28 days after the second AZD1222 dose. The V and J genes are TRBV9 and TRBJ2-1; 14 bases align to TRBD2. The TCR originated in an adult who received the AZD1222 COVID-19 vaccine. The CDR3: CASSAAGTSGSSYNEQFF. The CDR3 DNA reads TGTGCCAGCAGCGCCGCCGGGACTAGCGGGAGCTCCTACAATGAGCAGTTCTTC.